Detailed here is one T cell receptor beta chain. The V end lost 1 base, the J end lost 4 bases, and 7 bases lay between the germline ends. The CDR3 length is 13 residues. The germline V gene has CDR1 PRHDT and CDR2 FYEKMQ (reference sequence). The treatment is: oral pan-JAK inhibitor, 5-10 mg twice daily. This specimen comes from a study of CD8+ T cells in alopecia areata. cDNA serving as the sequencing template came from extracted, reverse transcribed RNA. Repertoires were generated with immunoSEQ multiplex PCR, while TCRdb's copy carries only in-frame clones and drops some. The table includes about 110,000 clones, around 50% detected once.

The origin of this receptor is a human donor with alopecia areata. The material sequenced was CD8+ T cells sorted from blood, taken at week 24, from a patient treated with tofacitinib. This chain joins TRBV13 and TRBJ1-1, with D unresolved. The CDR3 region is CASSLVGLTEAFF. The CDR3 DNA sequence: TGTGCCAGCAGCTTAGTGGGCCTCACTGAAGCTTTCTTT.